This record covers a single TCR beta chain. Its antigen is unidentified. The data were obtained in a study of T cell responses to AZD1222 COVID-19 vaccine. Study results and caveats: Regions 160-218 and 743-854 held dominance among vaccine-associated CD4 TCRs, which spanned spike. The donors showed a predominance of white British ancestry and of females, with possible underestimation of clonal diversity.

The study pooled second doses at about 4 or about 12 weeks. The data were produced by immunoSEQ multiplex PCR, yet TCRdb's version contains in-frame clones alone and is incomplete. The sample yields 120,000 to 150,000 clones, approximately 90% seen once. Trimming left V 2 bases short and J 5 bases short, with 9 bases between. In germline, CDR1 is WNHNN, CDR2 SYGVQD (reference sequence). This CDR3 has 13 amino acids. The sequence came from an adult who received the AZD1222 COVID-19 vaccine. Source: peripheral blood, taken 28 days after the second AZD1222 dose. The genes are TRBV10-1 and TRBJ1-1; no definite D call. The CDR3 DNA reads as TGCGCCAGCAGTGAGATGGAGGAGACTGAAGCTTTCTTT. Encoded protein: CASSEMEETEAFF.